Below are 19 T cell receptor beta chains sequenced from a single sample in a study of T cells in Graves' hyperthyroidism and ophthalmopathy. Authors of the study amplified TCR beta CDR3 regions from RNA transcripts. The HTBI primer set served for first-round RT-PCR of the TCR CDR3. TCRdb re-called the multiplex PCR reads with MiXCR, one entry per CDR3 protein. In the table there are 480,000 or so distinct CDR3 sequences, about 45% of which are singletons. Sequencing was carried out using peripheral blood or thyroid tissue (not recorded which). The receptors originated from an adult woman with Graves' disease, either hyperthyroidism or ophthalmopathy (not recorded which).

This clonotype was seen a handful of times. The chain couples TRBV24-1 to TRBJ2-2; TRBD1 might be the D (6 bases). The length of the CDR3 is 13 residues. The germline CDR1 and CDR2 sequences are KGHDR and SFDVKD. V was clipped by 12 bases and J by 4 bases, with 14 bases between them. CDR3: CAAKQGTTGELFF. DNA of the CDR3: TGTGCCGCCAAACAGGGAACCACCGGGGAGCTGTTTTTT.

Comments on this clonotype: Germline is not matched at one junction end, which may reflect a read error. CDR3 sequence: CVSSYGRNTEAFF. The CDR3 DNA reads as TGTGTCAGCAGTTATGGGAGGAACACTGAAGCTTTCTTT. The V call is TRBV6-6, the J call TRBJ1-1, with D unclear. The germline V gene encodes CDR1 MNHNY and CDR2 SVGAGI (reference sequence). This CDR3 region has 13 residues.

The gene calls are TRBV18 and TRBJ1-3; 7 nucleotides match TRBD1. J gave up 7 bases and V 6 bases, and 6 bases lay outside the gene matches. CDR1 is KGHSH and CDR2 is LQKENI in the germline V gene. This CDR3 has 13 amino acids. CDR3 DNA sequence: TGTGCCAGCTCTCCGGGACAGATCAACACCATATATTTT. Residues: CASSPGQINTIYF.

The chain's CDR3 is CASSPVAGANVLTF. Written as DNA, the CDR3 is TGTGCCAGCAGCCCTGTTGCTGGGGCCAACGTCCTGACTTTC. The chain is built from TRBV12-3 or TRBV12-4 and TRBJ2-6; D is ambiguous. Trimming took off 6 bases at V and 2 bases at J, with 8 bases between the two ends. The CDR3 length is 14 residues.

CDR3 nucleotides: TGTGCCAGCAGTGTAAATCGGGGGGGTCGAGAAAAACTGTTTTTT. As protein: CASSVNRGGREKLFF. The chain couples TRBV28 to TRBJ1-4; tentatively, D is TRBD1 (5 bases). The CDR3 covers 15 residues. Trimming took 5 bases from V and 8 from J, leaving 18 bases between them. From germline, CDR1 is MDHEN and CDR2 SYDVKM.

There are a few counts of this clonotype. V gene TRBV29-1 combines with J gene TRBJ2-7; D may match TRBD1 or TRBD2 (6 bases each). V lost 1 base and J 5 bases, leaving 12 bases between the germline ends. Germline values: CDR1 SQVTM, CDR2 ANQGSEA. The CDR3 runs 13 residues. In DNA form, the CDR3 reads TGCAGCGTTGAAGGGGGGGCGGAGAACGAGCAGTACTTC. Its translation: CSVEGGAENEQYF.

This chain links TRBV11-1 with TRBJ2-5; TRBD2 agrees at 14 bases. Germline trimming cut 4 bases from V and 1 base from J; bases unmatched to any gene: 2. CDR1 SGHAT and CDR2 FQDESV come from the germline V gene (reference sequence). This CDR3 has 16 residues. The CDR3 here is CASSSGTSGSQETQYF. The CDR3 nucleotides read TGTGCCAGCAGCTCGGGGACTAGCGGGAGCCAAGAGACCCAGTACTTC.

A note on this clonotype: This may arise from a read error, as a much more abundant clone is one base away. The J gene is TRBJ2-7, the V gene TRBV5-1; 14 bases agree with TRBD2. The CDR3 length is 19 residues. Germline V gene sequence: CDR1 SGHRS, CDR2 YFSETQ. V trimming: 3 bases; J trimming: 2 bases; junction bases outside the gene matches: 13. The DNA for the CDR3 is TGCGCCAGCAGCTACAGATGTCCCGGGACTAGCGGGAGCGCCTACGAGCAGTACTTC. Translating gives CASSYRCPGTSGSAYEQYF.

This clonotype has a count of ten or more. The chain is built from TRBV20-1 and TRBJ2-5, with 8 nucleotides matching TRBD2. The trim removed 3 bases at V and 5 bases at J, leaving 20 bases unmatched. Germline assignment: CDR1 DFQATT and CDR2 SNEGSKA (reference sequence). This CDR3 region has 18 residues. The CDR3 sequence is CSARGDGSGGRPWETQYF. The CDR3 DNA is TGCAGTGCTAGGGGGGATGGGTCTGGCGGGAGGCCGTGGGAGACCCAGTACTTC.

The chain links TRBV29-1 to TRBJ2-2, with D maybe TRBD1 (6 bases). There are 16 residues in the CDR3. The germline gives CDR1 SQVTM, CDR2 ANQGSEA. Trimming cost V 7 bases and J 6 bases, with 24 bases left between them. This CDR3 reads CSAVGVGTGKSGELFF. For the CDR3, the DNA is TGCAGCGCCGTTGGAGTTGGTACAGGGAAGTCCGGGGAGCTGTTTTTT.

This clonotype was observed a few times. The chain has TRBV25-1 and TRBJ2-6; D might be TRBD2 (5 bases). Germline V CDR1 and CDR2: MGHDK, SYGVNS. The CDR3 spans 15 residues. V was cut by 3 bases and J by 4 bases, with 10 bases left in between. The CDR3, as DNA: TGTGCCAGCAGTGACTCGAGGGTCGGGGCCAACGTCCTGACTTTC. It codes for CASSDSRVGANVLTF.

A few counts support this clonotype. This chain connects TRBV3-1 to TRBJ2-7; D is ambiguous. Trimming left V 0 bases short and J 4 bases short, with 10 bases between. CDR1 and CDR2 (germline): LGHDT, YNNKEL (reference sequence). The CDR3 covers 14 residues. CDR3 protein: CASSQDGTAYEQYF. The CDR3 DNA sequence: TGTGCCAGCAGCCAAGATGGTACAGCGTACGAGCAGTACTTC.

V gene TRBV7-9 combines with J gene TRBJ1-5, with TRBD1 matching over 8 bases. The CDR3 contains 15 residues. Germline lookup yields CDR1 SEHNR and CDR2 FQNEAQ (reference sequence). Germline trimming cut 6 bases from V and 3 bases from J; bases unmatched to any gene: 7. CDR3 sequence (DNA): TGTGCCAGCAGTACAGACAGGGGAAACAATCAGCCCCAGCATTTT. It specifies CASSTDRGNNQPQHF.

The V call is TRBV2, the J call TRBJ2-2; no clear D gene. V lost 7 bases and J 6 bases, leaving 9 bases between the germline ends. The length of the CDR3 is 12 residues. Germline-derived CDR1 and CDR2 are SNHLY and FYNNEI. Here the CDR3 DNA reads TGTGCCAGCAATACGGTCCCCGGGGAGCTGTTTTTT. Protein product: CASNTVPGELFF.

Of note for this clonotype: A junction boundary mismatches the germline segment, possibly from a read error. The rearrangement joins TRBV10-3 to TRBJ2-7; D might be TRBD1 or TRBD2, each matching 7 bases. Germline values: CDR1 ENHRY, CDR2 SYGVKD. CDR3 length equals 14 residues. The CDR3 DNA follows: TGTGCCAGCAGTTCCCTCCCCAGGGGGGGCGAGCAGTACTTC. Translating it yields CASSSLPRGGEQYF.

The V call is TRBV4-3, the J call TRBJ2-2, with TRBD1 as a possible D gene (5 bases). Germline CDR1 and CDR2: LGHNA and YSLEER. Between the trimmed V and J ends, which lost 2 bases and 6 bases, there was a span of 25 bases. The CDR3 spans 19 residues. CDR3 sequence (DNA): TGCGCCAGCAGCCAAAAACTACCCGCTGGGGCTCTAGTTCCCGGGGAGCTGTTTTTT. Amino acids: CASSQKLPAGALVPGELFF.

This clonotype appeared once. This chain joins TRBV15 and TRBJ2-7; 7 nucleotides match TRBD1. Germline CDR1 LNHNV, CDR2 YYDKDF (reference sequence). V lost 6 bases and J lost 3; bases outside the gene matches: 5. This CDR3 has 13 amino acids. The CDR3 is CATRVDRNYEQYF. In DNA form, the CDR3 reads TGTGCCACCAGGGTGGACAGGAACTACGAGCAGTACTTC.

The V gene is TRBV7-8, the J gene TRBJ2-7, with D perhaps TRBD2 (5 bases). Germline V lookup: CDR1 SGHVS, CDR2 FQNEAQ. CDR3 length equals 13 residues. V dropped 6 bases and J dropped 7 bases, with 16 bases sitting between them. CDR3 in DNA: TGTGCCAGCAGTCCCCAGACCACGGGGGAGCAGTACTTC. This codes for CASSPQTTGEQYF.

This clonotype has ten or more counts. The chain is built from TRBV7-2 and TRBJ1-1; D call uncertain. V shed 3 bases and J shed 3 bases, with 5 bases lying between them. Germline assignment: CDR1 SGHTA and CDR2 FQGNSA. The CDR3 is 12 amino acids. CDR3 in amino acids: CASSFRYTEAFF. The CDR3, as DNA: TGTGCCAGCAGCTTTCGGTACACTGAAGCTTTCTTT.